These T cell receptor beta chains were read from a single sample in a study of blood T cell repertoires in COVID-19. Here immunoSEQ multiplex PCR was the method, and the copy in TCRdb shows in-frame clones only, minus some. The table shows fewer than 200,000 clones, with around 86% occurring only once. Source material: peripheral blood. Receptor source: a woman aged 80 or older with COVID-19, enrolled during active disease. Each CDR3 is given with its conserved first and last residue.

V: TRBV7-3; J: TRBJ2-2; CDR3: CASSSGQYTGELFF
V: TRBV2; J: TRBJ2-5; CDR3: CASSTGTGGARETQYF
V: TRBV7-9; J: TRBJ1-1; CDR3: CASSPGQGNTEAFF
V: TRBV19; J: TRBJ1-6; CDR3: CASRSGTVTPLHF
V: TRBV5-1; J: TRBJ1-2; CDR3: CASSLEHGYGYTF
V: TRBV6-4; J: TRBJ1-1; CDR3: CASRAQGVGDTEAFF
V: TRBV4-3; J: TRBJ2-1; CDR3: CASSQQGVNEQFF
V: TRBV3-1/TRBV3-2; J: TRBJ2-1; CDR3: CASSQGGAHEQFF
V: TRBV4-2; J: TRBJ2-1; CDR3: CASSQDHEDRLSSYNEQFF
V: TRBV25-1; J: TRBJ1-2; CDR3: CASSEATSGGYTF
V: TRBV10-3; J: TRBJ1-1; CDR3: CAITSQGSGAEAFF
V: TRBV27; J: TRBJ2-3; CDR3: CASRHRGLESTDTQYF
V: TRBV20-1; J: TRBJ1-2; CDR3: CSASPGRNYGYTF